The 20 T cell receptor beta chains in this list originate from one sample, sequenced in a study of shared T cell receptors in the human thymus. TCRdb's table, derived via immunoSEQ multiplex PCR, lists solely in-frame clones and lacks some. The sample holds hundreds of thousands of clones, around 87% seen once. This sample was also put to use in a study of human thymus T cells.

Sequencing input: thymocytes. The receptors originated from a boy in the first two years of life with a congenital heart defect.

This clone has just a few counts. The rearrangement uses TRBV28 and TRBJ1-5; 8 nucleotides match TRBD1. Trimming took 7 bases from V and 3 from J; bases not matched to a gene: 8. In germline, CDR1 is MDHEN, CDR2 SYDVKM. The CDR3 extends over 15 amino acids. The CDR3 is CASTYRTGPNQPQHF. The CDR3 DNA reads TGTGCCAGCACCTACAGGACAGGGCCCAATCAGCCCCAGCATTTT.

This clone has only a few counts. The gene calls are TRBV4-3 and TRBJ2-1; TRBD1 matches 7 bases. CDR1 and CDR2 (germline): LGHNA, YSLEER. The CDR3 has 13 amino acids. V lost 2 bases, J lost 6 bases, and 1 base stayed unmatched. The CDR3 loop reads CASSQSGGNEQFF. The CDR3 bases are TGCGCCAGCAGCCAATCAGGGGGCAATGAGCAGTTCTTC.

The CDR3 region has the DNA TGTGCCTGGAGTACGGGACAGCCCCTCGATCAGCCCCAGCATTTT. Residues: CAWSTGQPLDQPQHF. The chain couples TRBV30 to TRBJ1-5; 7 nucleotides align to TRBD1. The CDR3 has 15 residues. V shed 2 bases, J shed 5 bases, and the junction held 9 bases outside the gene matches. The V gene's germline CDR1 is GTSNPN and CDR2 SVGIG (reference sequence).

The chain carries TRBV5-1 and TRBJ2-1; 9 bases agree with TRBD1. The germline V gene encodes CDR1 SGHRS and CDR2 YFSETQ. This CDR3 is built from 16 residues. The V and J ends lost 0 bases and 7 bases, in that order; junction bases with no gene match: 8. The CDR3 region is CASSLEAGQGRNEQFF. The CDR3, as DNA: TGCGCCAGCAGCTTGGAAGCGGGACAGGGAAGGAATGAGCAGTTCTTC.

The CDR3 region is CASGRAEAFF. The CDR3 DNA follows: TGTGCTTCAGGCAGAGCTGAAGCTTTCTTT. The V call is TRBV19, the J call TRBJ1-1; no clear D. Germline V gene data show CDR1 as LNHDA and CDR2 as SQIVND (reference sequence). CDR3 size: 10 residues. The full variable domain, its missing parts supplied by reference TRBV19 and TRBJ1-1, is DGGITQSPKYLFRKEGQNVTLSCEQNLNHDAMYWYRQDPGQGLRLIYYSQIVNDFQKGDIAEGYSVSREKKESFPLTVTSAQKNPTAFYLCASGRAEAFFGQGTRLTVV.

The V gene is TRBV10-2, the J gene TRBJ2-1, with D possibly matching TRBD2 (6 bases). CDR3 length equals 14 residues. V lost 4 bases and J 2 bases, leaving 9 bases between the germline ends. CDR1 is WSHSY and CDR2 is SAAADI in the germline V gene. In nucleotides, the CDR3 is TGCGCCAGCAGTGGAATAGCGGCCTACAATGAGCAGTTCTTC. Translating it yields CASSGIAAYNEQFF.

The rearrangement uses TRBV4-1 and TRBJ2-3; D gene ambiguous. In germline, CDR1 is MGHRA, CDR2 YSYEKL. Trimming pared 0 bases from V and 1 base from J, leaving 8 bases between. This CDR3 has 15 residues. CDR3: CASSQEEDCTDTQYF. CDR3 in DNA: TGCGCCAGCAGCCAAGAAGAGGATTGCACAGATACGCAGTATTTT.

The genes are TRBV27 and TRBJ2-5; a possible D gene is TRBD2 (7 bases). V lost 2 bases and J 11 bases, leaving 21 bases between the germline ends. Germline V gives CDR1 MNHEY, CDR2 SMNVEV (reference sequence). There are 15 residues in the CDR3. The CDR3 sequence: CASSLVHTKGGEQYF. CDR3 in DNA: TGTGCCAGCAGTTTAGTTCACACAAAAGGGGGGGAGCAGTACTTC.

CDR3 sequence reads: CASSLPGLAGGGAYNEQFF. CDR3 coding DNA: TGCGCCAGCAGCTTACCGGGACTAGCGGGAGGAGGGGCCTACAATGAGCAGTTCTTC. The chain couples TRBV5-1 to TRBJ2-1; 15 nucleotides line up with TRBD2. The V segment lost 2 bases and the J segment 2 bases; nucleotides outside the gene matches: 8. CDR1 SGHRS and CDR2 YFSETQ come from the germline V gene. The CDR3 covers 19 residues.

This chain uses TRBV28 with TRBJ2-1, with 9 bases identical to TRBD2. The CDR3 covers 15 residues. The germline CDR1 and CDR2 sequences are MDHEN and SYDVKM. V shed 6 bases, J shed 7 bases, and the junction held 10 bases outside the gene matches. For the CDR3, the DNA is TGTGCCAGCAGGCCGGGGGCTAGCGGGAAGAATGAGCAGTTCTTC. Protein product: CASRPGASGKNEQFF.

The V and J genes are TRBV11-2 and TRBJ2-7; 7 bases line up with TRBD1. The germline V gene encodes CDR1 SGHAT and CDR2 FQNNGV. The CDR3 is 15 residues long. J gave up 2 bases and V 6 bases, and 10 bases lay outside the gene matches. This chain's CDR3 is CASRTETGPTYEQYF. As DNA, the CDR3 is TGTGCCAGCAGGACCGAGACAGGGCCCACCTACGAGCAGTACTTC.

The CDR3 region is CASSPKSTEAFF. The CDR3 DNA reads as TGTGCCAGCTCACCAAAGAGCACTGAAGCTTTCTTT. The chain employs TRBV18 and TRBJ1-1; D not certain. Germline lookup yields CDR1 KGHSH and CDR2 LQKENI. Trimming took 2 bases from V and 4 from J, leaving 5 bases between them. This CDR3 has 12 residues.

CDR3 nucleotides: TGTGCCAGCAGCGTTGAGGCCGGGTTAGGGACCCAGTACTTC. Translating gives CASSVEAGLGTQYF. This chain joins TRBV5-6 and TRBJ2-5; D uncertain. The CDR3 spans 14 residues. Per germline, CDR1 SGHDT and CDR2 YYEEEE. The V and J ends lost 4 bases and 7 bases respectively, with 17 bases between them.

This chain joins TRBV4-3 and TRBJ1-1; weak D call: TRBD1 (5 bases). There are 15 residues in the CDR3. Trimming took 0 bases from V and 2 from J, leaving 10 bases between them. Germline CDR1 is LGHNA and CDR2 is YSLEER. The CDR3 region is CASSQDQGINTEAFF. Written as DNA, the CDR3 is TGCGCCAGCAGCCAAGACCAGGGTATCAACACTGAAGCTTTCTTT.

The chain links TRBV5-4 to TRBJ1-3, with TRBD1 matching 8 bases. The V gene's germline CDR1 is SGHNT and CDR2 YYREEE (reference sequence). V dropped 2 bases and J dropped 0; count of bases not matched to a gene: 1. CDR3 size: 15 residues. The CDR3 is CASSLGTGSGNTIYF. CDR3 nucleotides: TGTGCCAGCAGCTTAGGGACAGGCTCTGGAAACACCATATATTTT.

This clone was seen a single time. J is TRBJ2-1 and V is TRBV5-5, with 8 positions matching TRBD1. CDR1 is SGHKS and CDR2 is YYEKEE in the germline V gene (reference sequence). With V trimmed by 0 bases and J by 6 bases, 5 bases remained unmatched. The CDR3 consists of 15 residues. CDR3 amino acids: CASSLVQGEINEQFF. The CDR3 DNA is TGTGCCAGCAGCTTGGTACAGGGGGAGATCAATGAGCAGTTCTTC.

The gene calls are TRBV6-4 and TRBJ1-6, with a tentative D call TRBD1 (5 bases). V shed 4 bases and J shed 7 bases, with 17 bases lying between them. CDR1 is MRHNA and CDR2 is SNTAGT in the germline V gene. The CDR3 spans 16 residues. CDR3 sequence (DNA): TGTGCCAGCAGTGCCCTCCCGGGGGACGGGAATTCACCCCTCCACTTT. Its protein product is CASSALPGDGNSPLHF.

The chain employs TRBV27 and TRBJ1-4; no clear D. The V end lost 3 bases, the J end lost 6 bases, and 8 bases lay between the germline ends. The length of the CDR3 is 13 residues. CDR1 is MNHEY, CDR2 SMNVEV, per germline (reference sequence). CDR3 sequence reads: CASSLAVHEKLFF. Here the CDR3 DNA reads TGTGCCAGCAGTTTGGCAGTACATGAAAAACTGTTTTTT.

The chain combines TRBV20-1 with TRBJ2-7, with TRBD2 identical over 8 bases. The CDR3 has 11 amino acids. Germline lookup yields CDR1 DFQATT and CDR2 SNEGSKA (reference sequence). V dropped 5 bases and J dropped 9; count of bases not matched to a gene: 6. CDR3 in DNA: TGCAGTGCTGCAGACGGGGGGGTGCAGTACTTC. It translates to CSAADGGVQYF.

Only one count was recorded for this clone. The chain recombines TRBV28 with TRBJ1-2; 7 nucleotides match TRBD1. Per germline, CDR1 MDHEN and CDR2 SYDVKM. Trimming removed 1 base from V and 8 bases from J; junction bases left unmatched: 25. The CDR3 totals 20 residues. Here the CDR3 reads CASSLLARGYLPQGLGGYTF. As DNA, the CDR3 is TGTGCCAGCAGTTTATTGGCCAGAGGCTATTTACCACAGGGGTTAGGGGGCTACACCTTC.